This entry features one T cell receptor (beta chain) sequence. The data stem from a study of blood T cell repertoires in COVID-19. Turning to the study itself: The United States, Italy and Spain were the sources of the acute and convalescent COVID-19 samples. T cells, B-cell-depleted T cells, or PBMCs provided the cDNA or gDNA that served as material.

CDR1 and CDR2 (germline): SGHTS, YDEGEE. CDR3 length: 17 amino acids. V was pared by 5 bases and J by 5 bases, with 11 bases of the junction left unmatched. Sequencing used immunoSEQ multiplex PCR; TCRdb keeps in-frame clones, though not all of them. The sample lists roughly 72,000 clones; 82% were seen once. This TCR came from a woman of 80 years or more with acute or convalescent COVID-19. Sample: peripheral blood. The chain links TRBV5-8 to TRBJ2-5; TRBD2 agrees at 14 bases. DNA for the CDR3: TGTGCCAGCAGTCTCGGACTAGCGGGAGGAACGGGGGAGACCCAGTACTTC. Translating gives CASSLGLAGGTGETQYF.